This TCR beta chain is from a study of neurological immune-mediated disorders. Study conclusions and caveats: HTLV-1-associated myelopathy led in TCR clonal expansion, while multiple sclerosis ranked lowest, below healthy controls. With the multiple sclerosis repertoire cluster, none of the clinical or MRI features showed an association.

The sample holds many counts of this clonotype. Its cognate antigen is unknown. Over 160 million TCR-beta sequences from 15-18 subjects came from every sequencing run. TCRdb re-called the 5' RACE reads through MiXCR, storing one row per CDR3 protein. This table has 55,000 to 75,000 distinct CDR3 sequences, roughly 5.6% appearing once. Trimming left V 2 bases short and J 10 bases short, with 12 bases between. The CDR3 covers 13 residues. The rearrangement uses TRBV12-3 or TRBV12-4 and TRBJ1-5, with D possibly TRBD1 on 5 matching bases. The TCR comes from a human donor with multiple sclerosis. The donor label of this sample is uncertain. Sequenced sample: PBMCs. The CDR3: CASSLQGSSPQHF. In DNA, the CDR3 is TGTGCCAGCAGTTTACAGGGTAGTTCCCCCCAGCATTTT.